Below, one T cell receptor beta chain is given with its context. The data are from a study of T cell changes during pregnancy in multiple sclerosis. Using immunoSEQ multiplex PCR, the repertoire was profiled, and TCRdb retains in-frame clones only, with some absent. The sample yields approximately 22,000 clones, over 80% seen once. There are 15 residues in the CDR3. V was trimmed by 0 bases and J by 0 bases, leaving 6 bases between them. Germline V gene sequence: CDR1 LGHNA, CDR2 YSLEER. The sequence was collected from a female donor in good health, enrolled as a control in a pregnancy study. The chain uses TRBV4-3 and TRBJ1-3; no definite D call. The sequencing used CD8+ T cells from peripheral blood mononuclear cells, collected in the first trimester of pregnancy. The CDR3 sequence is CASSQDRNSGNTIYF. The CDR3 nucleotides read TGCGCCAGCAGCCAAGACAGGAACTCTGGAAACACCATATATTTT.